This entry features one T cell receptor beta chain sequence. Its antigen is still unknown. Compared with germline, one end of the junction differs, possibly owing to a read error. The data originate from a study of tumor and adjacent non-tumor tissue in lung cancer. Overall study: Patients were aged about 30 to 80, approximately 11 men and roughly five women, stage I to III. Study-level findings and limits: In normal lung, the top 100 clones were significantly more dominant than in tumor. Compared with tumor, normal lung showed significantly lower TCR diversity.

No cell sorting was done before RNA was extracted from the tissue. This non-tumor lung sample came from over 3 cm beyond the tumor edge. A modified ARM-PCR protocol with three rounds of nested PCR amplified TCRbeta. In TCRdb, the multiplex PCR reads were re-called with MiXCR into one record per CDR3 protein. The table has tens of thousands of distinct CDR3 sequences, 60% to 70% seen once; the top ten hold 15% to 20%. CDR3 length: 17 amino acids. Germline CDR1 SGHKS, CDR2 YYEKEE (reference sequence). Sequenced sample: distant non-tumor lung tissue. This TCR derives from a woman in her thirties or forties with non-small cell lung cancer. This chain uses TRBV5-5 with TRBJ1-1; D not resolved. CDR3: CASSSSGISLMNTEDFF. The CDR3 DNA reads as TGTGCCAGCAGCTCCTCCGGGATTTCCCTCATGAACACTGAAGATTTCTTT.